The text below deals with one T cell receptor beta chain. Trimming removed 1 base from V and 5 bases from J, with 11 bases in between. Germline loops: CDR1 SEHNR, CDR2 FQNEAQ (reference sequence). This CDR3 contains 14 residues. The Seattle site enrolled patients during active infection and followed them longitudinally. The data originate from a study of blood T cell repertoires in COVID-19. As for the study in general: Samples came from the United States, Italy and Spain, spanning acute and convalescent COVID-19. T cells, B-cell-depleted T cells, or PBMCs provided the cDNA or gDNA that served as material.

Data came from immunoSEQ multiplex PCR; TCRdb stores just in-frame clones and leaves some out. The sample shows 65,000 to 90,000 clones, approximately 86% of them seen only once. Sequences were obtained from peripheral blood. The chain joins TRBV7-9 to TRBJ2-5; a weak D match, TRBD2 (6 bases). This receptor was taken from an elderly man with COVID-19, enrolled during active disease. In nucleotides, the CDR3 is TGTGCCAGCAGCTTAGTTTCGGAGGGGGAGACCCAGTACTTC. Residues: CASSLVSEGETQYF.